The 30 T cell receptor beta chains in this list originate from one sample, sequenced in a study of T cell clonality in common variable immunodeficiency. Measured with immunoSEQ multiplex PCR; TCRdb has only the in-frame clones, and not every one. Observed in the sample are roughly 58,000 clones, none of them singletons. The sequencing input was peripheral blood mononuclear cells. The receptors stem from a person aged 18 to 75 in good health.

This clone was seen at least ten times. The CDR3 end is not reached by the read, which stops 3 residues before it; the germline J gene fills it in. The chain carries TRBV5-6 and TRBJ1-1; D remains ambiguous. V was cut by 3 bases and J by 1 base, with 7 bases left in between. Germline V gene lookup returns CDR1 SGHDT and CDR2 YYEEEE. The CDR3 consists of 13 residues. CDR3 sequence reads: CASSSLGNTEAFF. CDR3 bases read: TGTGCCAGCAGCTCTCTCGGGAACACTGAA.

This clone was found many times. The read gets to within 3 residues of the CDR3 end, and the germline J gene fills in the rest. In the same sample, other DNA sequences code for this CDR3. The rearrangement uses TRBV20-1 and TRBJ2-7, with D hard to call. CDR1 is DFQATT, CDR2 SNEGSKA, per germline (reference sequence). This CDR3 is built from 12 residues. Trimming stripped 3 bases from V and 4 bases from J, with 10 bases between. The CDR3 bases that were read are TGCAGTGCTAGTGATAGGGTTTACGAG. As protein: CSASDRVYE. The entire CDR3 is CSASDRVYEQYF.

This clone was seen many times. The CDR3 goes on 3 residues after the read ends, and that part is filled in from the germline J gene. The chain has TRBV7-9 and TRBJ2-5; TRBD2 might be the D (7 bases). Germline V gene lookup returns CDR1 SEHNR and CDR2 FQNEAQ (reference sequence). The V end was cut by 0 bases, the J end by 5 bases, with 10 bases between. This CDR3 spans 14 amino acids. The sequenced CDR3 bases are TGTGCCAGCAGCTTAGCCGGGGGGCGGGAGACC. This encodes CASSLAGGRET. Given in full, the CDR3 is CASSLAGGRETQYF.

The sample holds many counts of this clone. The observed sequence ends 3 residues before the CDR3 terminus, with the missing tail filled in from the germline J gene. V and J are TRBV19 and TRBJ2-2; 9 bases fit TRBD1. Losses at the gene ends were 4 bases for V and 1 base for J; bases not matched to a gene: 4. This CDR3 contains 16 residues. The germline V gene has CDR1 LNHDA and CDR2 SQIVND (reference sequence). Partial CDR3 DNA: TGTGCCAGTAGTAGACAGGGGGTGCAGAACACCGGGGAG. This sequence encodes CASSRQGVQNTGE. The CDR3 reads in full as CASSRQGVQNTGELFF.

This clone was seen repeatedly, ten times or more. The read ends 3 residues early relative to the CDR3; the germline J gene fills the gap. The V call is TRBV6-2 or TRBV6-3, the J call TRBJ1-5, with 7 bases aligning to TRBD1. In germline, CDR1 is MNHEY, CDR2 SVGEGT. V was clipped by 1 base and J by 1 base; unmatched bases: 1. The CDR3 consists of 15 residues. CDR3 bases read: TGTGCCAGCAGTTACTGGGGACAGAGCAATCAGCCC. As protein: CASSYWGQSNQP. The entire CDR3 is CASSYWGQSNQPQHF.

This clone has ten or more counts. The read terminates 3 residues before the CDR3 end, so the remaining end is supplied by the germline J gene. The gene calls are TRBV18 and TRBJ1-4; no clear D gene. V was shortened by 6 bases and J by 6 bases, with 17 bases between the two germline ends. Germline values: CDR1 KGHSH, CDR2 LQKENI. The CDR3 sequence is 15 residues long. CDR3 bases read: TGTGCCAGCTCCGGAGGGCGGGTCTTGGATGAAAAA. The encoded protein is CASSGGRVLDEK. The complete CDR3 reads CASSGGRVLDEKLFF.

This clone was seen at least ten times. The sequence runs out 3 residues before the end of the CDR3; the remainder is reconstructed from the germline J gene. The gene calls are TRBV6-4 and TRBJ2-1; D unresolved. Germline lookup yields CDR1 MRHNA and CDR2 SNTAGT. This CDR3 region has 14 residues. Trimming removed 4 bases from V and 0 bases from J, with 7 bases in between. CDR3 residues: CASSVEGSYNEQFF. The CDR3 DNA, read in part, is TGTGCCAGCAGTGTCGAAGGCTCCTACAATGAG.

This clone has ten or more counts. The CDR3 DNA, read in part, is TGCGCCAGCAGCTCGAGGACAGGAGACTTAAGAACTGAA. Its translation is CASSSRTGDLRTE. The CDR3 in its entirety is CASSSRTGDLRTEAFF. J is TRBJ1-1 and V is TRBV5-1, with 7 bases that match TRBD1. The observed sequence ends 3 residues before the CDR3 terminus, with the missing tail filled in from the germline J gene. The length of the CDR3 is 16 residues. V was pared by 3 bases and J by 5 bases, with 13 bases of the junction left unmatched. The V gene's germline CDR1 is SGHRS and CDR2 YFSETQ.

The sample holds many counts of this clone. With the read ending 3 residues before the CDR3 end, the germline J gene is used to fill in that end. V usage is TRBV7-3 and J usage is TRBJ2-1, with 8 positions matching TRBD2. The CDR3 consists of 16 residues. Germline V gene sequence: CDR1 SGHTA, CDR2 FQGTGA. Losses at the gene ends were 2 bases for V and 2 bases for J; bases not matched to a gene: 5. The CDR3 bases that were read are TGTGCCAGCAGCTTATTGGGACTAGGGGCCTACAATGAG. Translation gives CASSLLGLGAYNE. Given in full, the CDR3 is CASSLLGLGAYNEQFF.

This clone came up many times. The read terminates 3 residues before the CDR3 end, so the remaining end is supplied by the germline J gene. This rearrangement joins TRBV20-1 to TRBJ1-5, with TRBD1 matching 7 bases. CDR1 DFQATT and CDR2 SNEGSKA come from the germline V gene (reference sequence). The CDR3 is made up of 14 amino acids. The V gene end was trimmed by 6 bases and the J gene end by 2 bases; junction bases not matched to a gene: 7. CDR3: CSARTGRRNQPQHF. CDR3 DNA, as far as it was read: TGCAGTGCGAGGACAGGTCGGCGCAATCAGCCC.

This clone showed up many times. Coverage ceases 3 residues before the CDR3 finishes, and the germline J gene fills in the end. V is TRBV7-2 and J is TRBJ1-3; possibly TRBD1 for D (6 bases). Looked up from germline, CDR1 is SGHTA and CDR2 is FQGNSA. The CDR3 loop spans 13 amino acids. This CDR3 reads CAAGANSGNTIYF. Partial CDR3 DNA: TGTGCGGCAGGGGCAAACTCTGGAAACACC.

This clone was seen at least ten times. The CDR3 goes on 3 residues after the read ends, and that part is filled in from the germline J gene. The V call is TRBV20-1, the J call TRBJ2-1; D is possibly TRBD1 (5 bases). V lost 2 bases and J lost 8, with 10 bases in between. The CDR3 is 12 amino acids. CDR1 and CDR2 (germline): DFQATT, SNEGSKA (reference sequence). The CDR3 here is CSARSRVDEQFF. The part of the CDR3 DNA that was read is TGCAGTGCTAGATCCAGGGTTGATGAG.

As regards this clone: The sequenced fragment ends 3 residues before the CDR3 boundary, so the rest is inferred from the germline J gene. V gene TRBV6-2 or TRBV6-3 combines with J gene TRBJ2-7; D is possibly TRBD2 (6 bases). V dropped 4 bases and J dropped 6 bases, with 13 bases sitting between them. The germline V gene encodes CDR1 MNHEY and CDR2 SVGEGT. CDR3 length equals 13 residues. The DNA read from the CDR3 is TGTGCCAGCAGTTCGGGGGAAAGGGCCGAG. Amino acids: CASSSGERAE. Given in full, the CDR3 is CASSSGERAEQYF.

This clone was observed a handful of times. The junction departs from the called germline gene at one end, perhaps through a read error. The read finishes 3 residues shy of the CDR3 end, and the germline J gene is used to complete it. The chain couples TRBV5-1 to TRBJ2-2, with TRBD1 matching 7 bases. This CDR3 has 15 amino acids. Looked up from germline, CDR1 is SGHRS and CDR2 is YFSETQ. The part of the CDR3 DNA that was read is TGCGTCAGCAACACGGGACAGACGAACACCGGGGAG. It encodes CVSNTGQTNTGE. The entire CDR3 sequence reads CVSNTGQTNTGELFF.

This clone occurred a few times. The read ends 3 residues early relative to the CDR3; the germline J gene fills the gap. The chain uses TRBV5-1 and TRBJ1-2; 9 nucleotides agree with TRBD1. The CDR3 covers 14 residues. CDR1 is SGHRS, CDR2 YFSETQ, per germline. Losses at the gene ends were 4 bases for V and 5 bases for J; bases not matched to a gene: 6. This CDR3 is CASSPDGTGYGYTF. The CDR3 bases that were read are TGCGCCAGCAGCCCGGATGGGACAGGGTATGGC.

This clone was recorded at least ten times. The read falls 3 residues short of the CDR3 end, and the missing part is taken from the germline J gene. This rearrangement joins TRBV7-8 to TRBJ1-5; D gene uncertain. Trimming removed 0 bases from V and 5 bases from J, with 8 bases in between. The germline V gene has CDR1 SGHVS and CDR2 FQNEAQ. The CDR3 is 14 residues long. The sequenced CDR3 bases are TGTGCCAGCAGCTTAGCGGCAGAGGATCAGCCC. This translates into CASSLAAEDQP. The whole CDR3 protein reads CASSLAAEDQPQHF.

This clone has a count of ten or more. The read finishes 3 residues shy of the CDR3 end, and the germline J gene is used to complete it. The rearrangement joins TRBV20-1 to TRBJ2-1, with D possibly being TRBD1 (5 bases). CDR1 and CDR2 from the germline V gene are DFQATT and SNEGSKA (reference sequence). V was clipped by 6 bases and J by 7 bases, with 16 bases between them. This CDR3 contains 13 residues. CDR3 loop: CSARDYVGNEQFF. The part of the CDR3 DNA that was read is TGCAGTGCCAGGGATTACGTCGGGAATGAG.

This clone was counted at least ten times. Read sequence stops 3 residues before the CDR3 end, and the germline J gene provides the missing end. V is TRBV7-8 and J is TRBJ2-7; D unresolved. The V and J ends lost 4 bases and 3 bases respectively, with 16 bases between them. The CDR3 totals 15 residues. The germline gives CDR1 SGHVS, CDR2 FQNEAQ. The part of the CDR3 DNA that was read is TGTGCCAGCAGCTCGCCCTCTCGGGTTGTCTACGAG. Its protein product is CASSSPSRVVYE. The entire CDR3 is CASSSPSRVVYEQYF. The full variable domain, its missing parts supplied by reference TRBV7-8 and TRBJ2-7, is GAGVSQSPRYKVAKRGQDVALRCDPISGHVSLFWYQQALGQGPEFLTYFQNEAQLDKSGLPSDRFFAERPEGSVSTLKIQRTQQEDSAVYLCASSSPSRVVYEQYFGPGTRLTVT.

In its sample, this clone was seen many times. The CDR3 bases that were read are TGCGCCAGCAGCTTGCAGGGGTTGCCTGAA. This encodes CASSLQGLPE. The entire CDR3 protein is CASSLQGLPEAFF. The genes are TRBV5-1 and TRBJ1-1; tentatively, D is TRBD1 (6 bases). The missing CDR3 end, 3 residues past where the read stops, is filled in from the germline J gene. The CDR3 spans 13 residues. Per germline, CDR1 SGHRS and CDR2 YFSETQ. V was shortened by 1 base and J by 6 bases, with 10 bases between the two germline ends. The variable domain in full, completed from reference TRBV5-1 and TRBJ1-1, reads KAGVTQTPRYLIKTRGQQVTLSCSPISGHRSVSWYQQTPGQGLQFLFEYFSETQRNKGNFPGRFSGRQFSNSRSEMNVSTLELGDSALYLCASSLQGLPEAFFGQGTRLTVV.

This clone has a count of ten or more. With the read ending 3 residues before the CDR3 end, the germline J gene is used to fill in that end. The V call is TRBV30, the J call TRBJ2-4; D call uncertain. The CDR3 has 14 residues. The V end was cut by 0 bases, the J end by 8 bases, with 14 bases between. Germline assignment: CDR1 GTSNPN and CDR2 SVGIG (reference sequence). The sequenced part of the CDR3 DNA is TGTGCCTGGAGTGTACTCCCTAGTCGGGACATT. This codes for CAWSVLPSRDI. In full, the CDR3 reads CAWSVLPSRDIQYF.

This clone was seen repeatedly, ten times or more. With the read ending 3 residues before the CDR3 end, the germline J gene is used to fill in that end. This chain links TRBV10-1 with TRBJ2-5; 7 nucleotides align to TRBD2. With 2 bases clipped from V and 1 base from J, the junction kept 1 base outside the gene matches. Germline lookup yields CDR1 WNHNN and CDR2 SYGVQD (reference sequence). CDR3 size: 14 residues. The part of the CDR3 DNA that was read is TGCGCCAGCAGTGAGGGCGGGGGCCAAGAGACC. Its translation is CASSEGGGQET. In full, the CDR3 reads CASSEGGGQETQYF.

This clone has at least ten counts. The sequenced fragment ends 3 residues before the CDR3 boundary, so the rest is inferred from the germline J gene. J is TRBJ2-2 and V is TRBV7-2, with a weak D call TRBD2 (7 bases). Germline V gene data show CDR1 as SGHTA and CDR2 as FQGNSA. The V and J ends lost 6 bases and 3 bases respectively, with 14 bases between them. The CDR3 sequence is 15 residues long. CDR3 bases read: TGTGCCAGCAGTAGCGGCGGGGGCCACACCGGGGAG. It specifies CASSSGGGHTGE. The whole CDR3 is CASSSGGGHTGELFF.

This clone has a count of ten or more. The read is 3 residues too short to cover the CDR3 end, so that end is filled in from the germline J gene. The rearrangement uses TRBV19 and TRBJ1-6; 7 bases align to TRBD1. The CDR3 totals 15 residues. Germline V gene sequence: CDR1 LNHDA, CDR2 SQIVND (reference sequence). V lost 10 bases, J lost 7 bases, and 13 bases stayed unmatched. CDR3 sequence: CATGDSTFGNSPLHF. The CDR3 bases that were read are TGTGCCACCGGGGACAGCACCTTCGGGAATTCACCC.

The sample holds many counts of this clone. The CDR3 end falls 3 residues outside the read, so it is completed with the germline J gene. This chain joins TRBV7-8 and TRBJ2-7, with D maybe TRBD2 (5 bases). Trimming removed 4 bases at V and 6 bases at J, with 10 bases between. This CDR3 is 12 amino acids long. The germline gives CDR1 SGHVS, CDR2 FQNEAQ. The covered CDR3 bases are TGTGCCAGCAGCTCCCCCGGGGTCGAG. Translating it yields CASSSPGVE. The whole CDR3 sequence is CASSSPGVEQYF.

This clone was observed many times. This chain's CDR3 is CASSLTGRDGYTF. CDR3 DNA, as far as it was read: TGTGCCAGCAGCTTGACAGGCCGGGATGGC. The rearrangement joins TRBV5-6 to TRBJ1-2; a weak D match, TRBD1 (5 bases). The read terminates 3 residues ahead of where the CDR3 ends, so the germline J gene completes it. V lost 1 base to trimming and J lost 6 bases, with 10 bases between them. CDR3 length: 13 residues. Germline values: CDR1 SGHDT, CDR2 YYEEEE.

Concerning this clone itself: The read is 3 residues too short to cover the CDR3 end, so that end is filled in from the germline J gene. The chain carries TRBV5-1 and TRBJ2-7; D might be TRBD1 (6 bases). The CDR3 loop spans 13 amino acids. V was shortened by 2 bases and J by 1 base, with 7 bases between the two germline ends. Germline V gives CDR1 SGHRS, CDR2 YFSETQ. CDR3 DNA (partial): TGCGCCAGCAGCTTAGGACAGTCCTACGAG. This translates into CASSLGQSYE. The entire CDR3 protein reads CASSLGQSYEQYF.

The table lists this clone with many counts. The CDR3 region is CASTVDRDRVGGYTF. CDR3 DNA, as far as it was read: TGTGCCAGCACCGTAGACCGGGACAGGGTGGGCGGC. This chain links TRBV6-2 or TRBV6-3 with TRBJ1-2; 9 bases are shared with TRBD1. The missing CDR3 end, 3 residues past where the read stops, is filled in from the germline J gene. This CDR3 spans 15 amino acids. The germline CDR1 and CDR2 sequences are MNHEY and SVGEGT.

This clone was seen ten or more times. The CDR3 bases that were read are TGCAGCGTTGTTATGTCTACAGATACG. The encoded protein is CSVVMSTDT. Given in full, the CDR3 is CSVVMSTDTQYF. This rearrangement joins TRBV29-1 to TRBJ2-3; the D is unclear. The read gets to within 3 residues of the CDR3 end, and the germline J gene fills in the rest. CDR3 size: 12 residues. The V end lost 4 bases, the J end lost 3 bases, and 8 bases lay between the germline ends. In germline, CDR1 is SQVTM, CDR2 ANQGSEA.

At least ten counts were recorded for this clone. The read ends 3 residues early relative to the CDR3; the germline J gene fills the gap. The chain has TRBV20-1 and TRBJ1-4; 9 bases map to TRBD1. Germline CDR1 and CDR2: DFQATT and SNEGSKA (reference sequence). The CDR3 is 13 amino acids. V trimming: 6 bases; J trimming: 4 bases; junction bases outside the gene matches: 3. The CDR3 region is CSALGQGNEKLFF. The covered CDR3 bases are TGCAGTGCATTGGGACAGGGTAATGAAAAA.

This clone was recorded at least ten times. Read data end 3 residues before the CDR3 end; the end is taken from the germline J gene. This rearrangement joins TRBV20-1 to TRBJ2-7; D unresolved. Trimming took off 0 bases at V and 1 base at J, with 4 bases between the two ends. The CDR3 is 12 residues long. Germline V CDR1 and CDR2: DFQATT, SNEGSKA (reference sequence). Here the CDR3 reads CSARDQSYEQYF. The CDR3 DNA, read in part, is TGCAGTGCTAGAGACCAGTCCTACGAG.